This T cell receptor (beta chain) was captured in a study of blood T cells in healthy people across ages. This clonotype was detected many times. Through a sample-barcoded 5' primer and a J-beta primer mix, a second PCR was run for roughly 6 to 11 cycles. TCRdb re-called the 5' RACE reads with MiXCR, one entry per CDR3 protein. In the table there are about 670,000 distinct CDR3 sequences, around 50% of which are singletons. Every sample gave at least 5.5 micrograms of total RNA when it was extracted. The CDR3 runs to 15 residues. V was clipped by 4 bases and J by 2 bases; unmatched bases: 1. Germline V lookup: CDR1 SGHTA, CDR2 FQGTGA.

The chain uses TRBV7-3 and TRBJ1-6; 8 bases align to TRBD1. The clonotype was recovered from a woman of 80 years or more in good health. Specimen: blood. The CDR3 nucleotides read TGTGCCAGCAGCTCGACAGGGGCCTATAATTCACCCCTCCACTTT. Translation: CASSSTGAYNSPLHF.